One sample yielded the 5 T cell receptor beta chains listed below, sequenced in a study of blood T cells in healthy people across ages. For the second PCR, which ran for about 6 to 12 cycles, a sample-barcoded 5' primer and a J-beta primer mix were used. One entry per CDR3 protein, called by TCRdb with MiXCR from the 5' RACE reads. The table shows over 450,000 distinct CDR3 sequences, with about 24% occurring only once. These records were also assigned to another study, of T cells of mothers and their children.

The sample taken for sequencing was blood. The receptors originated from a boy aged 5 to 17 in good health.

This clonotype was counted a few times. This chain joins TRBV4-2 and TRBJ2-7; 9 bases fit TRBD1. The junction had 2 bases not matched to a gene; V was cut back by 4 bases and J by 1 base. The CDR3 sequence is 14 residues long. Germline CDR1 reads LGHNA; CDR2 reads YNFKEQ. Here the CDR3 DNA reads TGTGCCAGCAGCCGGGACAGGGAATCCTACGAGCAGTACTTC. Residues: CASSRDRESYEQYF.

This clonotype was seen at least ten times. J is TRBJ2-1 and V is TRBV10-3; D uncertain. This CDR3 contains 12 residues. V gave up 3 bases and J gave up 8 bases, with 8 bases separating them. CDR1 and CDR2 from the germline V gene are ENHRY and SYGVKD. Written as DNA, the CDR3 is TGTGCCATCAGTGATTCCACCGATGAGCAGTTCTTC. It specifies CAISDSTDEQFF.

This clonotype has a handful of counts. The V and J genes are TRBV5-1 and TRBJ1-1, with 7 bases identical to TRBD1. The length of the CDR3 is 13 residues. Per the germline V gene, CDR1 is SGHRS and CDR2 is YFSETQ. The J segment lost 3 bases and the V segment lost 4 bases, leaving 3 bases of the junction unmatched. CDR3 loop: CASSQQGHTEAFF. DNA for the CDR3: TGCGCCAGCAGCCAACAGGGGCACACTGAAGCTTTCTTT.

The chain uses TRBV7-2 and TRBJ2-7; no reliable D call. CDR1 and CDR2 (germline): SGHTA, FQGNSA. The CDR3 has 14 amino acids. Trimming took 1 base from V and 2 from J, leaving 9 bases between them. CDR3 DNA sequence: TGTGCCAGCAGCTTAGAATACAGCGCCTACGAGCAGTACTTC. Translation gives CASSLEYSAYEQYF.

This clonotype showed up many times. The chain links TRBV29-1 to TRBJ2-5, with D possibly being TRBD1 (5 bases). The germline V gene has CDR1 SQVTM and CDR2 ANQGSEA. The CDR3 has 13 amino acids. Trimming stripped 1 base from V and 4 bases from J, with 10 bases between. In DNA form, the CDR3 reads TGCAGCGTTGAAGCGCAGGGCGGAGAGACCCAGTACTTC. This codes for CSVEAQGGETQYF. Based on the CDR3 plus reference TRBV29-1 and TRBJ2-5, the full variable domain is SAVISQKPSRDICQRGTSLTIQCQVDSQVTMMFWYRQQPGQSLTLIATANQGSEATYESGFVIDKFPISRPNLTFSTLTVSNMSPEDSSIYLCSVEAQGGETQYFGPGTRLLVL.